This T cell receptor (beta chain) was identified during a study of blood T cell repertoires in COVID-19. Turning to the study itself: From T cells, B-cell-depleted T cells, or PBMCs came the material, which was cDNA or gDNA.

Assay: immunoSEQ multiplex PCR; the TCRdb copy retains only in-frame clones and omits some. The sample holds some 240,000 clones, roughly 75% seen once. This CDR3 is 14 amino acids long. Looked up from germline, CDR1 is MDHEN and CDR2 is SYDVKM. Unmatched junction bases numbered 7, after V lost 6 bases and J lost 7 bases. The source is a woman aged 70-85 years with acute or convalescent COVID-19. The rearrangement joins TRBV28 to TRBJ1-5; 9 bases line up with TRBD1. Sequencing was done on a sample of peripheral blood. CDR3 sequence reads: CASSVTGGVQPQHF. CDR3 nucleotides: TGTGCCAGCAGCGTAACAGGGGGCGTACAGCCCCAGCATTTT.